The T cell receptor (beta chain) described here comes from a study of cytomegalovirus exposure and HLA in healthy donors. General study points: It was confirmed in vitro that three of the CMV-associated chains were specific for CMV antigens.

This clone was detected a few times. Its antigen is currently unknown. This CDR3 has 14 residues. From germline, CDR1 is SGHRS and CDR2 YFSETQ. The V gene lost 4 bases and the J gene lost 3 bases, with 12 bases spanning the gap. Primers included in the PCR were 60 Vbeta and 13 Jbeta primers. Sequenced by immunoSEQ multiplex PCR; TCRdb stores in-frame clones only, minus some. The data hold 150,000 or so clones, with 70% to 80% observed a single time. The V gene is TRBV5-1, the J gene TRBJ2-3; no definite D call. The sample taken for sequencing was PBMCs. The TCR sequence derives from a man in his thirties or forties in good health and CMV-seropositive. The CDR3 here is CASSHDTDTDTQYF. As DNA, the CDR3 is TGCGCCAGCAGCCATGACACAGATACAGATACGCAGTATTTT. Complete variable domain (other parts from reference TRBV5-1 and TRBJ2-3): KAGVTQTPRYLIKTRGQQVTLSCSPISGHRSVSWYQQTPGQGLQFLFEYFSETQRNKGNFPGRFSGRQFSNSRSEMNVSTLELGDSALYLCASSHDTDTDTQYFGPGTRLTVL.